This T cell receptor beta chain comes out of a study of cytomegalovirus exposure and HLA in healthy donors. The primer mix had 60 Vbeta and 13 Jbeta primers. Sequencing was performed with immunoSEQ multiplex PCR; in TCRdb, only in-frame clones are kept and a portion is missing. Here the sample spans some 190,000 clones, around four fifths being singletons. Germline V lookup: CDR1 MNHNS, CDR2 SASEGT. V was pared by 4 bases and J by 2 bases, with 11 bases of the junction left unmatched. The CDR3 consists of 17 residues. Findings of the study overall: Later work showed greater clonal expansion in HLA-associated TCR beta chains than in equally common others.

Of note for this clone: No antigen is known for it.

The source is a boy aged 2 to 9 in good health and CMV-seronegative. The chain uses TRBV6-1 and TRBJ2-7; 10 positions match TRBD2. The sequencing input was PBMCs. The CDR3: CASSGGGLAVLAYEQYF. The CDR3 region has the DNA TGTGCCAGCAGTGGTGGAGGACTAGCGGTTCTCGCCTACGAGCAGTACTTC.